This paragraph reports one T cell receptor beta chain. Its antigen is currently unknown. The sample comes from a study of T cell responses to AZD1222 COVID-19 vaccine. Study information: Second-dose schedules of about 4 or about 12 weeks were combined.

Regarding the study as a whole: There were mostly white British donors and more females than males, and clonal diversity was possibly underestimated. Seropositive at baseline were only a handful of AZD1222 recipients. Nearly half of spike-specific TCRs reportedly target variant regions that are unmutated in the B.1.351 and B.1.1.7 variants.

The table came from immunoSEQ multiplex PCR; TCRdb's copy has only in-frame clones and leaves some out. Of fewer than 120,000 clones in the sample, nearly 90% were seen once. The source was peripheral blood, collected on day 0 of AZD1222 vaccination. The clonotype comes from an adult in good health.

The CDR3 DNA reads TGTGCCAGCACCCCCGGCACGGGGCCCTATGGCTACACCTTC. Translating it yields CASTPGTGPYGYTF. V usage is TRBV6-5 and J usage is TRBJ1-2; D may be TRBD1 (5 bases). CDR3 size: 14 residues. The germline gives CDR1 MNHEY, CDR2 SVGAGI. Trimming removed 7 bases from V and 4 bases from J, with 16 bases in between.